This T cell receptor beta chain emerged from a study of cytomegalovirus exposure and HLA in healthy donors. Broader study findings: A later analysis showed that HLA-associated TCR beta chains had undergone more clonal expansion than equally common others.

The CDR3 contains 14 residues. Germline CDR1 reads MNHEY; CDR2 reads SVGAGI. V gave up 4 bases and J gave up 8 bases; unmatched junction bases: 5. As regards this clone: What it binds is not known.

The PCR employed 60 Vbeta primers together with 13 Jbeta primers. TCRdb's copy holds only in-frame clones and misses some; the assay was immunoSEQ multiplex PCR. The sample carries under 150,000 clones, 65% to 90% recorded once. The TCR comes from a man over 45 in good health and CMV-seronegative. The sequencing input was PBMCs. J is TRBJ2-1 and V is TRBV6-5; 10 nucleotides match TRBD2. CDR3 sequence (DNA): TGTGCCAGCAGTTTAACTAGCGGGGAGGATGAGCAGTTCTTC. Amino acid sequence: CASSLTSGEDEQFF.